This TCR beta chain appears in the sequencing data of a study of early T cells in non-severe SARS-CoV-2 infection. TCRdb reprocessed the 5' RACE reads with MiXCR, giving one entry per CDR3 protein. The table lists under 85,000 distinct CDR3 sequences, 14% of them singletons. V dropped 5 bases and J dropped 11; count of bases not matched to a gene: 9. The CDR3 loop spans 12 amino acids. Germline loops: CDR1 DFQATT, CDR2 SNEGSKA (reference sequence). This clonotype was seen more than once but under ten times. The source of this sequence is an adult who was a healthcare worker with PCR-confirmed SARS-CoV-2 infection or an uninfected control (not recorded which). The sequencing here drew on whole blood, taken at baseline. This chain connects TRBV20-1 to TRBJ2-1; TRBD1 matches 7 bases. CDR3 in amino acids: CSAPQGERQQFF. DNA for the CDR3: TGCAGTGCTCCCCAGGGGGAGCGACAGCAGTTCTTC.